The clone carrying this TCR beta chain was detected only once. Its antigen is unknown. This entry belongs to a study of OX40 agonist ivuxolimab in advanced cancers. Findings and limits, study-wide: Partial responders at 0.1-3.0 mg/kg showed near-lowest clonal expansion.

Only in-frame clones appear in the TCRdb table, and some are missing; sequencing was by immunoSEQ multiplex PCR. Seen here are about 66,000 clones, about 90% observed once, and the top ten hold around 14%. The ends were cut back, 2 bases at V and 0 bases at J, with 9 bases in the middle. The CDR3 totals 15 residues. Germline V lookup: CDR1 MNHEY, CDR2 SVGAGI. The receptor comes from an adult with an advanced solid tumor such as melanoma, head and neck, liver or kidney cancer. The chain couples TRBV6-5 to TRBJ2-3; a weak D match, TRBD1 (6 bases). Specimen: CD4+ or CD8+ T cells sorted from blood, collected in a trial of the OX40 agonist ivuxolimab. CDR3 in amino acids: CASSYQDRSTDTQYF. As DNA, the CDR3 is TGTGCCAGCAGTTACCAGGACAGAAGCACAGATACGCAGTATTTT.